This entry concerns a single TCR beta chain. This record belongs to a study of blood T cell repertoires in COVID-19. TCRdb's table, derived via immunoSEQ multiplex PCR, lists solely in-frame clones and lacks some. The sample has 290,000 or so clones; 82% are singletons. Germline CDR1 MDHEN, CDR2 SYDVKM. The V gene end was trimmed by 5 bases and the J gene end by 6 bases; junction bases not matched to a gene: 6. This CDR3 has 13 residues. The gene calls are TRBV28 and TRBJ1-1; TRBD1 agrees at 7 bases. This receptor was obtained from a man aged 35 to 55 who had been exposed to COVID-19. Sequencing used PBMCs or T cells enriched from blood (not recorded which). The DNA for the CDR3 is TGTGCCAGCAGTGGGCTAGACAGGGCTGAAGCTTTCTTT. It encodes CASSGLDRAEAFF.